Following are 15 T cell receptor beta chains from one sample sequenced in a study of shared clonotypes between healthy human individuals. TCRdb keeps only in-frame clones here, not all; method: immunoSEQ multiplex PCR. This table has 2 million to 2.5 million clones, 85% to 95% appearing once. Material: naive CD4+ T cells sorted from blood. Subset given: CD45RA+ positively selected. These receptors were obtained from a young man in good health.

The CDR3 protein is CASKGTGDNQPQHF. CDR3 nucleotide sequence: TGTGCCAGCAAGGGGACAGGAGACAATCAGCCCCAGCATTTT. The chain combines TRBV6-6 with TRBJ1-5; 8 bases agree with TRBD1. Germline V gives CDR1 MNHNY, CDR2 SVGAGI (reference sequence). V was pared by 7 bases and J by 3 bases, with 5 bases of the junction left unmatched. The CDR3 consists of 14 residues.

The rearrangement links TRBV7-9 to TRBJ1-1; D may be TRBD1 (6 bases). CDR1 SEHNR and CDR2 FQNEAQ come from the germline V gene (reference sequence). CDR3 length: 12 residues. V dropped 7 bases and J dropped 9 bases, with 15 bases sitting between them. The CDR3 bases are TGTGCCAGCACTGCAGGGGCGGGAAAAGCTTTCTTT. This sequence encodes CASTAGAGKAFF.

The V call is TRBV5-1, the J call TRBJ2-5, with TRBD2 identical over 8 bases. Germline lookup yields CDR1 SGHRS and CDR2 YFSETQ. The CDR3 covers 15 residues. J was trimmed by 4 bases and V by 0 bases; bases with no gene match: 5. Here the CDR3 reads CASSLEKGLGETQYF. As DNA, the CDR3 is TGCGCCAGCAGCTTGGAAAAGGGACTAGGAGAGACCCAGTACTTC. Combining the CDR3 with reference TRBV5-1 and TRBJ2-5 gives the whole variable domain KAGVTQTPRYLIKTRGQQVTLSCSPISGHRSVSWYQQTPGQGLQFLFEYFSETQRNKGNFPGRFSGRQFSNSRSEMNVSTLELGDSALYLCASSLEKGLGETQYFGPGTRLLVL.

This clone was observed once. The V gene is TRBV28, the J gene TRBJ2-4; 9 bases are shared with TRBD1. This CDR3 contains 17 residues. The junction had 8 bases not matched to a gene; V was cut back by 3 bases and J by 2 bases. Germline V gene lookup returns CDR1 MDHEN and CDR2 SYDVKM. The CDR3 DNA is TGTGCCAGCAGTTTTGTGGACAGGGGTTCCCCCAAAAACATTCAGTACTTC. Amino acids: CASSFVDRGSPKNIQYF.

The chain couples TRBV7-9 to TRBJ2-4, with TRBD2 identical over 16 bases. Germline lookup yields CDR1 SEHNR and CDR2 FQNEAQ (reference sequence). This CDR3 contains 17 residues. V was clipped by 4 bases and J by 8 bases; unmatched bases: 8. CDR3 nucleotides: TGTGCCAGCAGCTCCGGGACTAGCGGGAGGGCGGGGGACATTCAGTACTTC. Translated: CASSSGTSGRAGDIQYF.

This clone was counted a few times. The sample holds other DNA sequences that translate to the same CDR3. This chain connects TRBV20-1 to TRBJ2-5; D not certain. The CDR3 has 11 amino acids. The V and J ends lost 3 bases and 1 base respectively, with 3 bases between them. CDR1 is DFQATT and CDR2 is SNEGSKA in the germline V gene (reference sequence). The CDR3 DNA sequence: TGCAGTGCTAGTATCCAAGAGACCCAGTACTTC. Amino acids: CSASIQETQYF.

The chain is built from TRBV6-5 and TRBJ1-4; no clear D. Germline CDR1 MNHEY, CDR2 SVGAGI. V lost 6 bases to trimming and J lost 5 bases, with 13 bases between them. The CDR3 runs 14 residues. The CDR3 nucleotides are TGTGCCAGCAGCCGATCAATCCGAAATGAAAAACTGTTTTTT. It yields the protein CASSRSIRNEKLFF.

The sample holds one count of this clone. V and J are TRBV30 and TRBJ2-3, with D possibly TRBD2 on 6 matching bases. Deletions cut 0 bases from V and 0 bases from J, with 16 bases between. CDR1 GTSNPN and CDR2 SVGIG come from the germline V gene (reference sequence). The CDR3 consists of 17 residues. CDR3 loop: CAWSVRLVSGSTDTQYF. The CDR3 nucleotides read TGTGCCTGGAGTGTACGATTAGTTAGCGGCAGCACAGATACGCAGTATTTT.

With respect to this clone: The same CDR3 is also encoded by other DNA sequences in this sample. The chain combines TRBV29-1 with TRBJ2-2, with a possible D match to TRBD1 (5 bases). The V end was cut by 6 bases, the J end by 1 base, with 9 bases between. The CDR3 has 13 residues. The germline CDR1 and CDR2 sequences are SQVTM and ANQGSEA. Written as DNA, the CDR3 is TGCAGCGTCGACACAGGGAACACCGGGGAGCTGTTTTTT. Protein product: CSVDTGNTGELFF.

The V call is TRBV2, the J call TRBJ2-1; TRBD2 matches at 8 bases. The CDR3 totals 13 residues. CDR1 is SNHLY, CDR2 FYNNEI, per germline. The ends lost 8 bases at V and 5 bases at J; junction bases unmatched: 5. The CDR3 sequence is CASLSRGDNEQFF. The CDR3 nucleotides are TGTGCCAGCCTTTCGCGGGGGGACAATGAGCAGTTCTTC.

This chain links TRBV10-3 with TRBJ2-1, with TRBD2 matching over 7 bases. The CDR3 sequence is 17 residues long. Trimming removed 6 bases from V and 0 bases from J; junction bases left unmatched: 11. CDR1 is ENHRY and CDR2 is SYGVKD in the germline V gene. CDR3 nucleotides: TGTGCCATCAGCCAGTCCTTTACTAGCGTCTCCTACAATGAGCAGTTCTTC. As protein: CAISQSFTSVSYNEQFF.

The genes are TRBV9 and TRBJ2-1; D possibly corresponds to TRBD2 (6 bases). The V gene lost 4 bases and the J gene lost 10 bases, with 12 bases spanning the gap. CDR3 length: 12 residues. The germline CDR1 and CDR2 sequences are SGDLS and YYNGEE. CDR3 nucleotide sequence: TGTGCCAGCAGCCCCAACCTAGCGGAGCAGTTCTTC. Protein sequence: CASSPNLAEQFF.

CDR3 DNA: TGCGCCAGCAGCCAAGATGCGGCGTCTGACTATGGCTACACCTTC. This encodes CASSQDAASDYGYTF. This chain uses TRBV4-1 with TRBJ1-2; D call uncertain. V dropped 0 bases and J dropped 3 bases, with 11 bases sitting between them. Germline-derived CDR1 and CDR2 are MGHRA and YSYEKL. The CDR3 has 15 amino acids.

The gene calls are TRBV27 and TRBJ2-7, with D perhaps matching TRBD1 or TRBD2 (5 bases each). CDR1 is MNHEY and CDR2 is SMNVEV in the germline V gene (reference sequence). Deletions cut 7 bases from V and 4 bases from J, with 14 bases between. The CDR3 spans 13 residues. CDR3 region: CASTRTLGYEQYF. CDR3 sequence (DNA): TGTGCCAGCACCCGGACACTAGGATACGAGCAGTACTTC.

The chain couples TRBV5-1 to TRBJ2-7; 10 bases line up with TRBD1. CDR1 is SGHRS, CDR2 YFSETQ, per germline. The CDR3 length is 17 residues. J gave up 3 bases and V 3 bases, and 12 bases lay outside the gene matches. The CDR3 sequence is CASSSGTGALADYEQYF. Here the CDR3 DNA reads TGCGCCAGCAGCTCCGGGACAGGGGCACTAGCGGACTACGAGCAGTACTTC.